Here is one TCR beta chain with its context. Antigen specificity is unknown. Generated by immunoSEQ multiplex PCR, the TCRdb table keeps only in-frame clones and is missing some. There are over 130,000 clones in the sample; more than 75% occur only once, and around 3% lies in the top ten. The study pooled second doses at about 4 or about 12 weeks. Trimming took 6 bases from V and 4 from J, leaving 8 bases between them. CDR1 is SGDLS, CDR2 YYNGEE, per germline. The CDR3 covers 11 residues. These data come from a study of T cell responses to AZD1222 COVID-19 vaccine. Study-wide points: Just six AZD1222 recipients were seropositive at baseline. Spike-wide vaccine-associated CD4 TCRs dominated at 160-218 and 743-854.

Here the sequenced sample was peripheral blood, taken 28 days after the second AZD1222 dose. The TCR was taken from an adult who received the AZD1222 COVID-19 vaccine. The chain joins TRBV9 to TRBJ2-7; no definite D call. CDR3 nucleotide sequence: TGTGCCAGCATCGTTAATTACGAGCAGTACTTC. Residues: CASIVNYEQYF.